This TCR beta chain was captured by sequencing in a study of CD8 T cells in Susac syndrome. Study-level results: An acknowledgment was made by the study that its TCR sequencing and HLA analysis involved relatively few individuals.

The ends were cut back, 7 bases at V and 2 bases at J, with 12 bases in the middle. The germline V gene encodes CDR1 SQVTM and CDR2 ANQGSEA. This CDR3 has 14 residues. The T cells that were sequenced for TCR beta were CD8+ and CD4+ cells from blood. The authors negatively isolated CD8+ and CD4+ T cells and FACS-enriched TEMRA cells. About this clonotype: Its antigen remains unknown.

Reverse transcription of roughly 0.5 to 1 ug RNA was carried out with random hexamers. A multiplex approach, immunoSEQ multiplex PCR, amplified TCR beta CDR3 across 54 Vbeta and 13 Jbeta. TCRdb re-called the immunoSEQ multiplex PCR reads through MiXCR, storing one row per CDR3 protein. The sample holds about 300,000 distinct CDR3 sequences, around nine tenths seen once. This clonotype originated in a human donor with multiple sclerosis. The rearrangement uses TRBV29-1 and TRBJ2-6; D unresolved. Sequenced material: CD8+ T cells from PBMCs. The CDR3 DNA reads TGCAGCGCTCTAGAGGTAGCTGGGGCCAACGTCCTGACTTTC. It codes for CSALEVAGANVLTF.